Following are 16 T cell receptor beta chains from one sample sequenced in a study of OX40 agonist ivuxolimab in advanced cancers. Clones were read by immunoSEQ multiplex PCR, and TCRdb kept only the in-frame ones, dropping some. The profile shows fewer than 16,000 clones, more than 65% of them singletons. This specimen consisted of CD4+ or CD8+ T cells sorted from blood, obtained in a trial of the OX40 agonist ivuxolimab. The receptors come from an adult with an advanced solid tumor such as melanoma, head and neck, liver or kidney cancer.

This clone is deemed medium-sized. CDR3 bases: TGTGCCAGCACGAGGGACAGGAACACTGAAGCTTTCTTT. Amino acid sequence: CASTRDRNTEAFF. The chain couples TRBV27 to TRBJ1-1; 7 nucleotides match TRBD1. V was pared by 7 bases and J by 1 base, with 3 bases of the junction left unmatched. Germline CDR1 and CDR2: MNHEY and SMNVEV (reference sequence). The CDR3 length is 13 residues.

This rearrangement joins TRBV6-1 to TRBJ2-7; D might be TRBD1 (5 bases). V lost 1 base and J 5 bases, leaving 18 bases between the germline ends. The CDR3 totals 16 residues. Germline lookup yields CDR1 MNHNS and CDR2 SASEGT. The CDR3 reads CASSEGSETVAHEQYF. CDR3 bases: TGTGCCAGCAGTGAAGGATCAGAGACAGTAGCCCACGAGCAGTACTTC.

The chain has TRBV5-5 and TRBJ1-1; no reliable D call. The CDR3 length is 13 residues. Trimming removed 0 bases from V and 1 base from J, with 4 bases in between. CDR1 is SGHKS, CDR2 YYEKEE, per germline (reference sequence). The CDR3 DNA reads TGTGCCAGCAGCTTGGCGGAGAACACTGAAGCTTTCTTT. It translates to CASSLAENTEAFF.

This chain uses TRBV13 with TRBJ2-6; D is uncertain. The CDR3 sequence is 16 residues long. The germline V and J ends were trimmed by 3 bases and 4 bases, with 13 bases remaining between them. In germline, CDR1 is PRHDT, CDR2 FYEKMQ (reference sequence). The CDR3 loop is CASSFVDSTGANVLTF. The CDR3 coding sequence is TGTGCCAGCAGCTTTGTGGATTCTACAGGGGCCAACGTCCTGACTTTC. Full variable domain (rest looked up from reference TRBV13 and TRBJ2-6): AAGVIQSPRHLIKEKRETATLKCYPIPRHDTVYWYQQGPGQDPQFLISFYEKMQSDKGSIPDRFSAQQFSDYHSELNMSSLELGDSALYFCASSFVDSTGANVLTFGAGSRLTVL.

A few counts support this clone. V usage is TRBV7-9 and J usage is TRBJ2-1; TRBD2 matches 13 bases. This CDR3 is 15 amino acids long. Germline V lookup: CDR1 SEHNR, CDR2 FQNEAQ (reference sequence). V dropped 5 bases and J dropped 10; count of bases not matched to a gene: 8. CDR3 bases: TGTGCCAGCAGCAACGGACTAGCGGGAGATTTAGAGCAGTTCTTC. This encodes CASSNGLAGDLEQFF.

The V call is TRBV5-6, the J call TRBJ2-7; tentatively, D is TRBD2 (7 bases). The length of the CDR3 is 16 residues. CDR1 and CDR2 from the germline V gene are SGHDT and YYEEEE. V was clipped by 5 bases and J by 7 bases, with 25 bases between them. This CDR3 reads CASSTNRVAGAREQYF. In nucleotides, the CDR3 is TGTGCCAGCAGTACTAACAGGGTTGCGGGAGCGAGGGAGCAGTACTTC.

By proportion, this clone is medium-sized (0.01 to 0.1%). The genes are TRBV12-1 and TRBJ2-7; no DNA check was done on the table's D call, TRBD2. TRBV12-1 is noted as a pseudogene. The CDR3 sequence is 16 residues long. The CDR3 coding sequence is TGTGCCAGCAGCCCGATGACTAGCGCCGACTCCTACGAGCAGTACTTC. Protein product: CASSPMTSADSYEQYF.

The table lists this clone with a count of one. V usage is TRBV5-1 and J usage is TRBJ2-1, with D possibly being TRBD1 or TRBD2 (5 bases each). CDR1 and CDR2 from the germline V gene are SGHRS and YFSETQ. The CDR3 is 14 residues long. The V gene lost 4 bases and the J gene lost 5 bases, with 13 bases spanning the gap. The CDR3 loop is CASSPSGRDNEQFF. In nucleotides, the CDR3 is TGCGCCAGCAGCCCGTCGGGACGGGACAATGAGCAGTTCTTC. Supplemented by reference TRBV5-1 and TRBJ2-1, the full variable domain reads KAGVTQTPRYLIKTRGQQVTLSCSPISGHRSVSWYQQTPGQGLQFLFEYFSETQRNKGNFPGRFSGRQFSNSRSEMNVSTLELGDSALYLCASSPSGRDNEQFFGPGTRLTVL.

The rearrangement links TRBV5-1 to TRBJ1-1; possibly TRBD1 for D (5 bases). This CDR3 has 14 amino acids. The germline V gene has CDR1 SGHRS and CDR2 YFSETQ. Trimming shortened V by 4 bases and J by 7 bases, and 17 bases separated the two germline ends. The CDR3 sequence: CASSPGRREGEAFF. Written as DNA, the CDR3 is TGCGCCAGCAGCCCGGGACGGAGGGAGGGTGAAGCTTTCTTT.

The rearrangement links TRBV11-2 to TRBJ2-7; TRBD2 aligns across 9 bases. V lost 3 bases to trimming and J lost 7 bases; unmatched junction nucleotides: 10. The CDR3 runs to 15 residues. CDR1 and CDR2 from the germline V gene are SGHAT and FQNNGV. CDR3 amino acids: CASSFGLAGTREQYF. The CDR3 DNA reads TGTGCCAGCAGCTTCGGGCTAGCGGGGACTCGGGAGCAGTACTTC.

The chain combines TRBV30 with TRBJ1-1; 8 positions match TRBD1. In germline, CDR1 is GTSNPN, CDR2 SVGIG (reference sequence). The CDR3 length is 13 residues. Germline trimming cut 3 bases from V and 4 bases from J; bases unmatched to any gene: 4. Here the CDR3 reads CAWRLTGGTEAFF. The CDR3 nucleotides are TGTGCCTGGAGACTCACAGGGGGCACTGAAGCTTTCTTT.

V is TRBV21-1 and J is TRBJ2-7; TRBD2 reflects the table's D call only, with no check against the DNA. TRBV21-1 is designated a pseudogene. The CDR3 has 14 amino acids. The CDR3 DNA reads TGTGCCAGCAGCAATAGGCAGGGAGGCTACGAGCAGTACTTC. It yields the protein CASSNRQGGYEQYF.

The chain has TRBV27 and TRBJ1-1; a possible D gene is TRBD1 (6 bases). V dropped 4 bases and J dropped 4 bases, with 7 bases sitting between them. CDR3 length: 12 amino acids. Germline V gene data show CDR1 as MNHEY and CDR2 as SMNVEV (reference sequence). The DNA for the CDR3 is TGTGCCAGCAGTTCACAGGGCACTGAAGCTTTCTTT. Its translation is CASSSQGTEAFF.

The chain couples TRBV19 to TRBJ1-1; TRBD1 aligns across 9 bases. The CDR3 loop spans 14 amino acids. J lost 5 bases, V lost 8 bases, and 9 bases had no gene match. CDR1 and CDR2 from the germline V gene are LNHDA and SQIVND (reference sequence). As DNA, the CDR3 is TGTGCCAGTTCCCGGGACAGGGTAGAGACTGAAGCTTTCTTT. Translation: CASSRDRVETEAFF.

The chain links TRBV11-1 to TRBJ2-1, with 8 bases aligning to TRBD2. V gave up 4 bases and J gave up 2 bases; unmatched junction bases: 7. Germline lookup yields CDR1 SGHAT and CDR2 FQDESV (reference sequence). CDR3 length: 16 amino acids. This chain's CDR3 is CASSSRRGAPYNEQFF. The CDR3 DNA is TGTGCCAGCAGCTCTAGGCGGGGGGCACCCTACAATGAGCAGTTCTTC.

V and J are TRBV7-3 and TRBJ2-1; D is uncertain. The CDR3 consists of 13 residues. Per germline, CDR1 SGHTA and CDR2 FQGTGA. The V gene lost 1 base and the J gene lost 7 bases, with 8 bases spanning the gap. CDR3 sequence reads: CASSLSSSNEQFF. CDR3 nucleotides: TGTGCCAGCAGCTTAAGCTCATCAAATGAGCAGTTCTTC.